These 19 T cell receptor beta chains originate from one sample sequenced in a study of spatial heterogeneity in lung cancer. Findings and caveats of the study: Within tumors, counts of expanded alpha and beta TCRs tracked tumor mutation counts.

Antigen specificity for these receptors is unknown. Stated time point: sample taken at primary tumor resection. One entry per CDR3 protein results from TCRdb running MiXCR on the 5' RACE reads. The sample lists 25,000 to 30,000 distinct CDR3 sequences; about 7% were seen once. The source was lung tumor tissue, collected at surgery. All receptors derive from a male donor with early-stage non-small cell lung cancer.

This clonotype was detected many times. The CDR3 sequence: CASSLAGIDTQYF. The CDR3 DNA reads as TGCGCCAGCAGCTTAGCGGGGATAGATACGCAGTATTTT. This chain connects TRBV5-1 to TRBJ2-3, with 7 bases identical to TRBD2. The germline CDR1 and CDR2 sequences are SGHRS and YFSETQ. CDR3 length: 13 amino acids. With 2 bases clipped from V and 5 bases from J, the junction kept 2 bases outside the gene matches.

This chain links TRBV7-2 with TRBJ1-1; D unresolved. CDR1 and CDR2 (germline): SGHTA, FQGNSA. This CDR3 has 15 residues. Trimming took 5 bases from V and 0 from J, leaving 13 bases between them. Written as DNA, the CDR3 is TGTGCCAGCAGCCCCCGTGGAGACATGAACACTGAAGCTTTCTTT. Protein: CASSPRGDMNTEAFF.

This clonotype was detected ten times or more. This sequence joins TRBV10-1 and TRBJ2-1; D may be TRBD2 (5 bases). The CDR3 loop spans 11 amino acids. Germline CDR1 and CDR2: WNHNN and SYGVQD (reference sequence). V lost 3 bases, J lost 8 bases, and 5 bases lay in between. In DNA, the CDR3 is TGCGCCAGCAGTGACGGGGATGAGCAGTTCTTC. Amino acid sequence: CASSDGDEQFF.

This clonotype showed up many times. This chain joins TRBV12-3 or TRBV12-4 and TRBJ2-1; D uncertain. Trimming left V 7 bases short and J 4 bases short, with 14 bases between. CDR3 length equals 14 residues. The CDR3 region is CASKYWPGYNEQFF. In nucleotides, the CDR3 is TGTGCCAGCAAGTACTGGCCCGGGTACAATGAGCAGTTCTTC.

This clonotype was observed a few times. The gene calls are TRBV24-1 and TRBJ2-5; 8 bases map to TRBD2. V trimming: 4 bases; J trimming: 4 bases; junction bases outside the gene matches: 7. Germline assignment: CDR1 KGHDR and CDR2 SFDVKD. There are 15 residues in the CDR3. This CDR3 reads CATSDPAGAGETQYF. The CDR3 nucleotides are TGTGCCACCAGTGACCCAGCGGGGGCGGGAGAGACCCAGTACTTC.

This clonotype was recorded at least ten times. The chain has TRBV24-1 and TRBJ2-1; TRBD2 aligns across 10 bases. CDR3 length equals 14 residues. CDR1 is KGHDR, CDR2 SFDVKD, per germline. V lost 5 bases, J lost 5 bases, and 2 bases stayed unmatched. CDR3 amino acids: CATSGTSGNNEQFF. CDR3 nucleotides: TGTGCCACCAGTGGGACTAGCGGTAACAATGAGCAGTTCTTC.

About this clonotype: A much larger clonotype is one base distant, so this may be a read error. The rearrangement joins TRBV7-9 to TRBJ1-2; 11 bases agree with TRBD1. Germline CDR1 and CDR2: SEHNR and FQNEAQ (reference sequence). The CDR3 has 16 residues. The CDR3 region has the DNA TGTGCCAGCAGCCCCGCGGACAGGGGGCTAGACTATGGCCACACCTTC. It codes for CASSPADRGLDYGHTF.

The V gene is TRBV3-1, the J gene TRBJ2-3, with D possibly matching TRBD2 (5 bases). The CDR3 is made up of 13 amino acids. Germline CDR1 reads LGHDT; CDR2 reads YNNKEL (reference sequence). V lost 1 base, J lost 8 bases, and 10 bases lay in between. The DNA for the CDR3 is TGTGCCAGCAGCCAAGCCACCGGAGGTACGCAGTATTTT. It codes for CASSQATGGTQYF.

This clonotype came up many times. V and J are TRBV6-2 or TRBV6-3 and TRBJ2-2; D not certain. Deletions cut 6 bases from V and 9 bases from J, with 8 bases between. This CDR3 contains 11 residues. The germline V gene encodes CDR1 MNHEY and CDR2 SVGEGT. The CDR3 DNA is TGTGCCAGCAGAAGGAATCGGGAGCTGTTTTTT. Its protein product is CASRRNRELFF.

This clonotype was seen at least ten times. In DNA form, the CDR3 reads TGTGCCAGCAATTGGGATAGCAGGATGAACACTGAAGCTTTCTTT. Translated, it gives CASNWDSRMNTEAFF. V usage is TRBV5-4 and J usage is TRBJ1-1, with no clear D. The CDR3 runs to 15 residues. CDR1 and CDR2 (germline): SGHNT, YYREEE (reference sequence). V lost 6 bases, J lost 0 bases, and 15 bases lay in between.

J is TRBJ1-2 and V is TRBV28; 9 positions agree with TRBD1. V gave up 10 bases and J gave up 5 bases; unmatched junction bases: 14. CDR3 size: 15 residues. Germline CDR1 MDHEN, CDR2 SYDVKM. CDR3 sequence: CATSAGTGSLYGYTF. In nucleotides, the CDR3 is TGTGCCACCTCAGCCGGGACAGGGTCTCTATATGGCTACACCTTC.

This clonotype has only a few counts. This chain uses TRBV20-1 with TRBJ1-2, with 8 positions matching TRBD1. CDR3 length: 11 residues. Germline CDR1 is DFQATT and CDR2 is SNEGSKA (reference sequence). V shed 4 bases and J 8 bases; nucleotides not matched to a gene: 3. CDR3 nucleotides: TGCAGTGCTACACAGGGGGAGGGCTACACCTTC. It is translated as CSATQGEGYTF.

The chain joins TRBV19 to TRBJ1-5; TRBD1 is a possible D gene (6 bases). The CDR3 is 12 amino acids. From germline, CDR1 is LNHDA and CDR2 SQIVND (reference sequence). The ends were cut back, 9 bases at V and 1 base at J, with 7 bases in the middle. The CDR3 DNA sequence: TGTGCCAGGGGGGGCAGCAATCAGCCCCAGCATTTT. Translated, it gives CARGGSNQPQHF.

This clonotype was seen at least ten times. This chain links TRBV20-1 with TRBJ2-7; 7 nucleotides line up with TRBD1. The V segment lost 6 bases and the J segment 0 bases; nucleotides outside the gene matches: 8. Germline CDR1 is DFQATT and CDR2 is SNEGSKA (reference sequence). This CDR3 comprises 14 residues. The CDR3 nucleotides read TGCAGTGCCGGTCCGGGACAGAGCTCCTACGAGCAGTACTTC. It is translated as CSAGPGQSSYEQYF.

This clonotype was detected a few times. The V and J genes are TRBV30 and TRBJ2-5; D perhaps matches TRBD1 (6 bases). V was clipped by 1 base and J by 5 bases, with 14 bases between them. The V gene's germline CDR1 is GTSNPN and CDR2 SVGIG (reference sequence). The CDR3 loop spans 14 amino acids. CDR3 protein: CAWSDGGFGETQYF. In DNA, the CDR3 is TGTGCCTGGAGTGATGGGGGCTTCGGGGAGACCCAGTACTTC.

This clonotype was observed a handful of times. This sequence joins TRBV28 and TRBJ2-2; D is uncertain. The germline gives CDR1 MDHEN, CDR2 SYDVKM. V lost 1 base and J 9 bases, leaving 6 bases between the germline ends. CDR3 size: 12 residues. CDR3 region: CASSLSLRELFF. CDR3 bases: TGTGCCAGCAGTTTATCGCTGAGGGAGCTGTTTTTT.

This clonotype was found many times. V and J are TRBV5-1 and TRBJ1-2; no clear D gene. Looked up from germline, CDR1 is SGHRS and CDR2 is YFSETQ. This CDR3 has 14 residues. Trimming left V 0 bases short and J 1 base short, with 7 bases between. Here the CDR3 DNA reads TGCGCCAGCAGCTTGGAATCAGTTAACTATGGCTACACCTTC. Translating gives CASSLESVNYGYTF.

This clonotype was observed at least ten times. The chain combines TRBV7-2 with TRBJ2-7; D is ambiguous. Per germline, CDR1 SGHTA and CDR2 FQGNSA. Trimming cost V 5 bases and J 1 base, with 6 bases left between them. The CDR3 is made up of 12 amino acids. The CDR3 region has the DNA TGTGCCAGCAGCCCCCCTTCCTACGAGCAGTACTTC. It specifies CASSPPSYEQYF.

Ten or more counts support this clonotype. The chain has TRBV6-2 or TRBV6-3 and TRBJ2-2; the D is unclear. V dropped 2 bases and J dropped 5 bases, with 12 bases sitting between them. This CDR3 is 15 amino acids long. The germline gives CDR1 MNHEY, CDR2 SVGEGT. In nucleotides, the CDR3 is TGTGCCAGCAGTTACGCCACGGTGTGGACCGGGGAGCTGTTTTTT. Protein sequence: CASSYATVWTGELFF.